The next 28 T cell receptor beta chains were all read from a single sample in a study of CD8 T cells in Susac syndrome. Random-hexamer reverse transcription was applied to about 0.45 to 1 ug RNA. TCRdb re-derived calls from the immunoSEQ multiplex PCR reads in MiXCR, one entry per CDR3 protein. The data contain about 180,000 distinct CDR3 sequences, around 95% of them singletons. Sequenced input: CD4+ T cells from PBMCs. Receptors originate from a human donor with multiple sclerosis.

The genes are TRBV19 and TRBJ2-3, with D possibly TRBD2 on 5 matching bases. There are 14 residues in the CDR3. V lost 8 bases to trimming and J lost 0 bases, with 12 bases between them. Germline values: CDR1 LNHDA, CDR2 SQIVND (reference sequence). The CDR3 nucleotides are TGTGCCAGTGAGGACTGGCCTAGCACAGATACGCAGTATTTT. Its protein is CASEDWPSTDTQYF. Complete variable domain (other parts from reference TRBV19 and TRBJ2-3): DGGITQSPKYLFRKEGQNVTLSCEQNLNHDAMYWYRQDPGQGLRLIYYSQIVNDFQKGDIAEGYSVSREKKESFPLTVTSAQKNPTAFYLCASEDWPSTDTQYFGPGTRLTVL.

The chain uses TRBV29-1 and TRBJ2-3; 7 nucleotides line up with TRBD2. Germline trimming cut 4 bases from V and 0 bases from J; bases unmatched to any gene: 4. Germline assignment: CDR1 SQVTM and CDR2 ANQGSEA. The CDR3 loop spans 14 amino acids. The CDR3, as DNA: TGCAGCGTTGCAGCGGGGACTAGCACAGATACGCAGTATTTT. Translation: CSVAAGTSTDTQYF.

J is TRBJ2-2 and V is TRBV27; tentatively, D is TRBD1 (5 bases). This CDR3 region has 12 residues. Trimming left V 5 bases short and J 7 bases short, with 8 bases between. Germline assignment: CDR1 MNHEY and CDR2 SMNVEV (reference sequence). The CDR3 DNA reads TGTGCCAGCAGTAAAGGGGTCGGGGAGCTGTTTTTT. Translated: CASSKGVGELFF.

V is TRBV15 and J is TRBJ1-1; 10 bases line up with TRBD1. CDR3 length: 16 amino acids. V was pared by 7 bases and J by 4 bases, with 12 bases of the junction left unmatched. Germline assignment: CDR1 LNHNV and CDR2 YYDKDF (reference sequence). CDR3 protein: CATNTPPGQGTTEAFF. CDR3 DNA: TGTGCCACCAATACCCCACCGGGACAGGGGACCACTGAAGCTTTCTTT.

This rearrangement joins TRBV7-9 to TRBJ2-1; D unclear. Germline V gives CDR1 SEHNR, CDR2 FQNEAQ (reference sequence). CDR3 length equals 15 residues. V lost 0 bases to trimming and J lost 3 bases, with 9 bases between them. CDR3 residues: CASSLAVAVYNEQFF. The CDR3 coding sequence is TGTGCCAGCAGCTTAGCGGTAGCTGTCTACAATGAGCAGTTCTTC.

This rearrangement joins TRBV5-4 to TRBJ2-2; TRBD2 aligns across 7 bases. The CDR3 spans 14 residues. From germline, CDR1 is SGHNT and CDR2 YYREEE (reference sequence). J gave up 5 bases and V 6 bases, and 7 bases lay outside the gene matches. DNA of the CDR3: TGTGCCAGCAACGTTAGGGGAGGGACCGGGGAGCTGTTTTTT. This gives the protein CASNVRGGTGELFF.

This clonotype was observed once. The CDR3 region is CSVGQAGGNTEAFF. CDR3 DNA: TGCAGCGTTGGGCAGGCCGGGGGAAACACTGAAGCTTTCTTT. This chain links TRBV29-1 with TRBJ1-1; D possibly corresponds to TRBD1 (5 bases). This CDR3 is built from 14 residues. The germline CDR1 and CDR2 sequences are SQVTM and ANQGSEA. Trimming took off 4 bases at V and 2 bases at J, with 14 bases between the two ends.

The chain couples TRBV10-3 to TRBJ2-7, with 7 bases matching TRBD1. The V and J ends lost 6 bases and 5 bases, in that order; junction bases with no gene match: 4. Per germline, CDR1 ENHRY and CDR2 SYGVKD. This CDR3 spans 12 amino acids. The CDR3 sequence: CAIRSTGDEQYF. The CDR3 DNA reads as TGTGCCATCAGGTCAACAGGGGACGAGCAGTACTTC.

This chain connects TRBV18 to TRBJ1-6; D may be TRBD1 (5 bases). Germline CDR1 reads KGHSH; CDR2 reads LQKENI. This CDR3 has 15 amino acids. Deletions cut 2 bases from V and 7 bases from J, with 12 bases between. CDR3 sequence: CASSPGAGANSPLHF. The CDR3 nucleotides read TGTGCCAGCTCACCAGGGGCAGGCGCCAATTCACCCCTCCACTTT.

This clonotype was picked up one time. The CDR3 DNA is TGCAGTGCTAGGCGCCGGGCCCCGGTGGATCAGCCCCAGCATTTT. Encoded protein: CSARRRAPVDQPQHF. V usage is TRBV20-1 and J usage is TRBJ1-5; no reliable D call. The germline V gene encodes CDR1 DFQATT and CDR2 SNEGSKA (reference sequence). Trimming shortened V by 3 bases and J by 5 bases, and 17 bases separated the two germline ends. The CDR3 contains 15 residues.

This chain uses TRBV20-1 with TRBJ1-5; weak D call: TRBD1 (5 bases). Per germline, CDR1 DFQATT and CDR2 SNEGSKA (reference sequence). CDR3 size: 14 residues. Trimming cost V 5 bases and J 2 bases, with 13 bases left between them. For the CDR3, the DNA is TGCAGTGCTTGGGGCGGGAGTGGCAATCAGCCCCAGCATTTT. As protein: CSAWGGSGNQPQHF.

J is TRBJ2-5 and V is TRBV30; D unclear. Germline CDR1 and CDR2: GTSNPN and SVGIG (reference sequence). The ends were cut back, 0 bases at V and 3 bases at J, with 11 bases in the middle. This CDR3 is 14 amino acids long. CDR3 sequence reads: CAWSVLGREETQYF. For the CDR3, the DNA is TGTGCCTGGAGTGTACTCGGTCGGGAAGAGACCCAGTACTTC.

The chain couples TRBV29-1 to TRBJ2-2, with D possibly TRBD1 on 5 matching bases. The V and J ends lost 8 bases and 1 base respectively, with 11 bases between them. Germline CDR1 and CDR2: SQVTM and ANQGSEA. The CDR3 length is 13 residues. The CDR3: CSLRTGNTGELFF. CDR3 sequence (DNA): TGCAGCCTACGCACAGGGAACACCGGGGAGCTGTTTTTT.

The CDR3 is CASSPSGTASTDTQYF. Written as DNA, the CDR3 is TGTGCCAGCAGCCCTAGCGGGACAGCTAGCACAGATACGCAGTATTTT. This chain joins TRBV7-2 and TRBJ2-3, with 9 bases identical to TRBD2. The V segment lost 5 bases and the J segment 0 bases; nucleotides outside the gene matches: 6. CDR1 and CDR2 (germline): SGHTA, FQGNSA. The CDR3 has 16 amino acids. Full variable domain (remainder filled in from reference TRBV7-2 and TRBJ2-3): GAGVSQSPSNKVTEKGKDVELRCDPISGHTALYWYRQSLGQGLEFLIYFQGNSAPDKSGLPSDRFSAERTGGSVSTLTIQRTQQEDSAVYLCASSPSGTASTDTQYFGPGTRLTVL.

J is TRBJ2-7 and V is TRBV9; TRBD1 is a possible D gene (6 bases). V was cut by 4 bases and J by 3 bases, with 17 bases left in between. This CDR3 spans 15 amino acids. Germline V gene lookup returns CDR1 SGDLS and CDR2 YYNGEE. The CDR3 here is CASSPGAMDSYEQYF. The CDR3, as DNA: TGTGCCAGCAGCCCCGGGGCAATGGACAGCTACGAGCAGTACTTC.

The chain carries TRBV7-2 and TRBJ1-6; D not resolved. V was clipped by 2 bases and J by 13 bases, with 9 bases between them. Germline V gene data show CDR1 as SGHTA and CDR2 as FQGNSA. There are 12 residues in the CDR3. DNA for the CDR3: TGTGCCAGCAGCTTAAGGTCTCCGCCCCTCCACTTT. Protein: CASSLRSPPLHF. The full variable domain, with the rest looked up from reference TRBV7-2 and TRBJ1-6, is GAGVSQSPSNKVTEKGKDVELRCDPISGHTALYWYRQSLGQGLEFLIYFQGNSAPDKSGLPSDRFSAERTGGSVSTLTIQRTQQEDSAVYLCASSLRSPPLHFGNGTRLTVT.

This clonotype was counted a few times. The chain is built from TRBV18 and TRBJ1-1; no firm D call. This CDR3 is built from 13 residues. Germline CDR1 reads KGHSH; CDR2 reads LQKENI. The ends were cut back, 6 bases at V and 2 bases at J, with 10 bases in the middle. In DNA, the CDR3 is TGTGCCAGCTCGCCAAGGGTCAACACTGAAGCTTTCTTT. Its protein product is CASSPRVNTEAFF.

This clonotype was counted a few times. V and J are TRBV29-1 and TRBJ2-2; 11 positions agree with TRBD2. Germline V lookup: CDR1 SQVTM, CDR2 ANQGSEA. V lost 6 bases, J lost 0 bases, and 3 bases stayed unmatched. The length of the CDR3 is 15 residues. CDR3 nucleotide sequence: TGCAGCGTGTCGACTAGCGGGGCGAACACCGGGGAGCTGTTTTTT. Protein: CSVSTSGANTGELFF.

The chain joins TRBV5-1 to TRBJ2-1; D is ambiguous. The CDR3 runs to 14 residues. Per germline, CDR1 SGHRS and CDR2 YFSETQ. V was pared by 0 bases and J by 9 bases, with 13 bases between. The CDR3 sequence is CASSLGSATGEQFF. Written as DNA, the CDR3 is TGCGCCAGCAGCTTGGGGTCTGCAACGGGTGAGCAGTTCTTC. The full variable domain, rest sourced from reference TRBV5-1 and TRBJ2-1, is KAGVTQTPRYLIKTRGQQVTLSCSPISGHRSVSWYQQTPGQGLQFLFEYFSETQRNKGNFPGRFSGRQFSNSRSEMNVSTLELGDSALYLCASSLGSATGEQFFGPGTRLTVL.

This clonotype was detected only once. The V call is TRBV7-9, the J call TRBJ2-7; D gene unclear. Trimming removed 6 bases at V and 5 bases at J, with 11 bases between. Germline values: CDR1 SEHNR, CDR2 FQNEAQ (reference sequence). This CDR3 has 12 amino acids. This CDR3 reads CASRNEADEQYF. DNA of the CDR3: TGTGCCAGCAGGAACGAGGCCGACGAGCAGTACTTC.

The chain uses TRBV30 and TRBJ1-6; D unresolved. Germline CDR1 is GTSNPN and CDR2 is SVGIG (reference sequence). The CDR3 is 13 amino acids. Trimming pared 0 bases from V and 5 bases from J, leaving 5 bases between. CDR3 nucleotide sequence: TGTGCCTGGAGTGTCCTCGATAATTCACCCCTCCACTTT. Protein: CAWSVLDNSPLHF.

This chain links TRBV30 with TRBJ2-7, with TRBD2 identical over 8 bases. CDR3 size: 15 residues. Germline values: CDR1 GTSNPN, CDR2 SVGIG (reference sequence). Trimming removed 2 bases from V and 3 bases from J; junction bases left unmatched: 9. In nucleotides, the CDR3 is TGTGCCTGGAGTAATAGCGGGGCACCCATCTACGAGCAGTACTTC. Its translation is CAWSNSGAPIYEQYF.

The V and J genes are TRBV20-1 and TRBJ2-3; TRBD1 might be the D (6 bases). Germline assignment: CDR1 DFQATT and CDR2 SNEGSKA (reference sequence). V lost 6 bases and J 6 bases, leaving 22 bases between the germline ends. This CDR3 has 15 residues. CDR3 nucleotide sequence: TGCAGTGCGCCCGGGACCCCTCAGGGGTCCGATACGCAGTATTTT. Translation gives CSAPGTPQGSDTQYF.

The V call is TRBV15, the J call TRBJ2-7, with D tentatively TRBD1 (6 bases). Germline V gene data show CDR1 as LNHNV and CDR2 as YYDKDF (reference sequence). The CDR3 sequence is 15 residues long. With 4 bases removed from V and 4 bases from J, the gap between germline ends came to 17 bases. The DNA for the CDR3 is TGTGCCACCAGCACAAACCAGGGACATGCTTACGAGCAGTACTTC. Translated: CATSTNQGHAYEQYF. The full variable domain, with the rest looked up from reference TRBV15 and TRBJ2-7, is DAMVIQNPRYQVTQFGKPVTLSCSQTLNHNVMYWYQQKSSQAPKLLFHYYDKDFNNEADTPDNFQSRRPNTSFCFLDIRSPGLGDTAMYLCATSTNQGHAYEQYFGPGTRLTVT.

V usage is TRBV18 and J usage is TRBJ2-5; 8 bases are shared with TRBD1. Germline assignment: CDR1 KGHSH and CDR2 LQKENI. With V trimmed by 3 bases and J by 3 bases, 6 bases remained unmatched. The CDR3 runs to 15 residues. CDR3 loop: CASSPLGQAKETQYF. In DNA, the CDR3 is TGTGCCAGCTCACCTTTGGGACAGGCTAAAGAGACCCAGTACTTC.

The chain couples TRBV13 to TRBJ2-7; tentative D call: TRBD2 (6 bases). The CDR3 loop spans 16 amino acids. CDR1 PRHDT and CDR2 FYEKMQ come from the germline V gene (reference sequence). Between the trimmed V and J ends, which lost 0 bases and 2 bases, there was a span of 14 bases. The CDR3 protein is CASSLGLRGRTYEQYF. In DNA form, the CDR3 reads TGTGCCAGCAGCTTAGGCCTGCGGGGTCGTACCTACGAGCAGTACTTC.

The rearrangement links TRBV30 to TRBJ2-7; D is perhaps TRBD1 or TRBD2 (5 bases each). The germline V gene encodes CDR1 GTSNPN and CDR2 SVGIG (reference sequence). This CDR3 spans 12 amino acids. The V end was cut by 6 bases, the J end by 2 bases, with 11 bases between. The DNA of the CDR3 is TGTGCCTGCCTCCGGGGCCCCTACGAGCAGTACTTC. Translated: CACLRGPYEQYF.

The rearrangement joins TRBV2 to TRBJ1-5; D might be TRBD1 (6 bases). Trimming took off 3 bases at V and 3 bases at J, with 12 bases between the two ends. This CDR3 is built from 15 residues. Germline CDR1 is SNHLY and CDR2 is FYNNEI. Here the CDR3 reads CASSDRGGNNQPQHF. CDR3 DNA: TGTGCCAGCAGTGATCGGGGGGGCAACAATCAGCCCCAGCATTTT.